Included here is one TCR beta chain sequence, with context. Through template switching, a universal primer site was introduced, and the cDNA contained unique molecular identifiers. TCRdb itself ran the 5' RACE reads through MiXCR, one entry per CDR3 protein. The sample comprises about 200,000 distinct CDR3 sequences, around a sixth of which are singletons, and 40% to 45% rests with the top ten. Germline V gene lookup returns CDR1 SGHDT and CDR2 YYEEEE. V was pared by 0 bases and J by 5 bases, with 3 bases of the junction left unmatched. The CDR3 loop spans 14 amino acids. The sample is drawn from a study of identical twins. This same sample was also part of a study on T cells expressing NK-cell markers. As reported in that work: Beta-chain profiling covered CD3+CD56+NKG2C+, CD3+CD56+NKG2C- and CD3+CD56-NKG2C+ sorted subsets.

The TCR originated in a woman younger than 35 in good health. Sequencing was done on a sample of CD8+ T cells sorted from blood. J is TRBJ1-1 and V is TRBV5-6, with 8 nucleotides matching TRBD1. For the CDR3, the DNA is TGTGCCAGCAGCTTGGGGACAGGGAGTACTGAAGCTTTCTTT. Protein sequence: CASSLGTGSTEAFF.